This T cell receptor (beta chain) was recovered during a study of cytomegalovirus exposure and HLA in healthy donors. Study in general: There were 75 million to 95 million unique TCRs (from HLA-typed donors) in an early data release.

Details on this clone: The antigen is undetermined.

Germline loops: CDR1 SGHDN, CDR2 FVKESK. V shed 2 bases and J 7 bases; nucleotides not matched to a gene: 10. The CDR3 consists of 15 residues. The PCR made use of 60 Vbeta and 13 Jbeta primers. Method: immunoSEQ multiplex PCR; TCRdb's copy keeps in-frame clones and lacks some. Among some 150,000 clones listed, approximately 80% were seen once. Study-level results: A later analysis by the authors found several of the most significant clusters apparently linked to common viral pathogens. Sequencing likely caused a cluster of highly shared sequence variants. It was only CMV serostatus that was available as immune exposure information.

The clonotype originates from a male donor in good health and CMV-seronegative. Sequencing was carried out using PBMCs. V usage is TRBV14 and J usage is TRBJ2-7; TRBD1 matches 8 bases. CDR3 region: CASSQRADRGREQYF. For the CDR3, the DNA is TGTGCCAGCAGCCAAAGAGCCGACAGGGGAAGGGAGCAGTACTTC.